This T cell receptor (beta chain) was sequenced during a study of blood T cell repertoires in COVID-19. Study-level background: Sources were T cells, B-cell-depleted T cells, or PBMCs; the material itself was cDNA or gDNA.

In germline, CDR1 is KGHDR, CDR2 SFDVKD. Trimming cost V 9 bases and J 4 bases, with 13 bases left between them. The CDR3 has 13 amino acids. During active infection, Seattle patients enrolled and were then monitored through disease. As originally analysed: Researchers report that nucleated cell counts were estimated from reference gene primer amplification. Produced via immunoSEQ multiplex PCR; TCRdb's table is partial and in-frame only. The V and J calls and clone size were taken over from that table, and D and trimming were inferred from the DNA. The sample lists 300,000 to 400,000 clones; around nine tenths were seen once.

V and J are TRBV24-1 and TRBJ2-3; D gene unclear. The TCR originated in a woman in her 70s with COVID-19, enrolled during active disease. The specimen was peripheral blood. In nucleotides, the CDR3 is TGTGCCACCGAGGCGGATAAGGCAGATACGCAGTATTTT. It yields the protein CATEADKADTQYF.